This TCR beta chain was captured by sequencing in a study of blood T cell repertoires in COVID-19. About the research overall: Acute and convalescent COVID-19 specimens originated in the United States, Italy and Spain. Sources were T cells, B-cell-depleted T cells, or PBMCs; the material itself was cDNA or gDNA.

In the study's own analysis: Estimation of nucleated cell counts was performed using reference gene primer amplification. Sequenced by immunoSEQ multiplex PCR; TCRdb stores in-frame clones only, minus some. For V, J and clone size, that table is used; D and trimming come from the DNA. The table shows over 25,000 clones, with around 81% occurring only once. The J segment lost 7 bases and the V segment lost 7 bases, leaving 5 bases of the junction unmatched. This CDR3 region has 14 residues. Germline V CDR1 and CDR2: MNHNY, SVGAGI (reference sequence). The TCR comes from an older man with acute or convalescent COVID-19. Sequenced: peripheral blood. The chain joins TRBV6-6 to TRBJ1-6; 9 bases are shared with TRBD1. CDR3 coding DNA: TGTGCCAGCACGCGACAGGGGGGCAATTCACCCCTCCACTTT. Translation: CASTRQGGNSPLHF.